This TCR beta chain originates from a study of T-cell memory formation after mild COVID-19. Only a few counts were recorded for this clonotype. Using constant-segment primers, 5'RACE produced TCR alpha and TCR beta cDNA libraries carrying sample barcodes and UMIs. TCRdb re-called the 5' RACE reads through MiXCR, storing one row per CDR3 protein. The sample has 450,000 to 700,000 distinct CDR3 sequences; roughly 18% are singletons. Between the trimmed V and J ends, which lost 3 bases and 2 bases, there was a span of 13 bases. Germline V gene lookup returns CDR1 ENHRY and CDR2 SYGVKD. CDR3 length: 15 amino acids.

The rearrangement links TRBV10-3 to TRBJ2-5; maybe TRBD2 (7 bases). Sequencing was done on a sample of PBMCs or a T cell subset sorted from them (not recorded which). The clonotype originates from an adult woman who had mild COVID-19 (a few samples of this study predate the infection). Cell type and time point are not known. CDR3 protein: CAISETQGGQETQYF. The DNA of the CDR3 is TGTGCCATCAGTGAAACACAGGGAGGGCAAGAGACCCAGTACTTC.